This T cell receptor (beta chain) was obtained from a study of T cells after yellow fever vaccination. Findings and caveats of the study: Post-booster repertoires again held most primary-vaccination clones (roughly 95% CD4, roughly 89% CD8). From the bulk population, abundant clonotypes could contaminate and appear within FACS-sorted repertoires.

This clonotype turned up a few times. Antigen: not known. 5'RACE template switching added a universal primer site and UMIs to TCR cDNA. TCRdb re-called the 5' RACE reads with MiXCR, one entry per CDR3 protein. The sample lists about 630,000 distinct CDR3 sequences, roughly 12% occurring once. The clonotype originates from a man younger than 45 who received the YFV17D yellow fever vaccine. The sample consisted of PBMCs, taken on the day of the yellow fever booster vaccination.

The CDR3 loop is CASSLGHNSPYEQYF. The CDR3 DNA is TGCGCCAGCAGCTTGGGGCATAACTCACCCTACGAGCAGTACTTC. The V gene is TRBV5-1, the J gene TRBJ2-7, with D unclear. The CDR3 has 15 residues. The germline CDR1 and CDR2 sequences are SGHRS and YFSETQ. Trimming took 0 bases from V and 2 from J, leaving 12 bases between them.